The 30 T cell receptor beta chains below come from one sample, sequenced in a study of PD-L1 blockade in urothelial cancer (dated 2017 in TCRdb). Library preparation employed the immunoSEQ multiplex PCR assay. TCRdb took this table from immuneACCESS and kept in-frame rearrangements with V and J called. Such tables lack part of the clones; where checked against another copy, unresolved V genes explain under half of the gap, and the rest is unexplained. A total of under 90,000 clones appear in this sample, roughly 90% of them only once. Together, the top ten hold roughly 9.4% of the sample. The material was PBMCs, obtained around atezolizumab (anti-PD-L1) treatment. The receptor set was obtained from a man between 60 and 75 years old with urothelial cancer.

The gene calls are TRBV5-1 and TRBJ2-2; 8 nucleotides align to TRBD1. The trim removed 7 bases at V and 6 bases at J, leaving 17 bases unmatched. This CDR3 has 17 residues. Germline V gene lookup returns CDR1 SGHRS and CDR2 YFSETQ. This CDR3 reads CASSDRGLAVGPGELFF. Written as DNA, the CDR3 is TGCGCCAGCTCAGACAGGGGCCTGGCGGTTGGTCCCGGGGAGCTGTTTTTT.

The genes are TRBV6-1 and TRBJ2-3; a possible D gene is TRBD1 (6 bases). This CDR3 has 13 residues. Germline V gives CDR1 MNHNS, CDR2 SASEGT. Trimming pared 1 base from V and 7 bases from J, leaving 9 bases between. In DNA form, the CDR3 reads TGTGCCAGCAGTGAAGAAGGGGGTAATACGCAGTATTTT. It codes for CASSEEGGNTQYF.

J is TRBJ2-1 and V is TRBV19; 7 bases are a match to TRBD2. CDR3 length equals 16 residues. The trim removed 1 base at V and 8 bases at J, leaving 11 bases unmatched. Germline V gene sequence: CDR1 LNHDA, CDR2 SQIVND (reference sequence). In DNA form, the CDR3 reads TGTGCCAGTAGTATAGCGGCTAGCGGCCATCAATATGAGCAGTTCTTC. This encodes CASSIAASGHQYEQFF.

This chain uses TRBV9 with TRBJ2-3; D might be TRBD1 (5 bases). The CDR3 contains 12 residues. V was shortened by 4 bases and J by 7 bases, with 10 bases between the two germline ends. CDR1 and CDR2 from the germline V gene are SGDLS and YYNGEE. CDR3 amino acids: CASSQRQNTQYF. The CDR3 coding sequence is TGTGCCAGCAGCCAACGACAGAATACGCAGTATTTT. Full variable domain (missing parts from reference TRBV9 and TRBJ2-3): DSGVTQTPKHLITATGQRVTLRCSPRSGDLSVYWYQQSLDQGLQFLIQYYNGEERAKGNILERFSAQQFPDLHSELNLSSLELGDSALYFCASSQRQNTQYFGPGTRLTVL.

The CDR3 coding sequence is TGTGCCAGCTCACCAGAGTCCACAGGGATCTCTGAAGCTTTCTTT. Residues: CASSPESTGISEAFF. This rearrangement joins TRBV18 to TRBJ1-1; D is perhaps TRBD1 (6 bases). Germline V lookup: CDR1 KGHSH, CDR2 LQKENI. CDR3 length: 15 residues. V lost 2 bases to trimming and J lost 6 bases, with 16 bases between them. Based on the CDR3 plus reference TRBV18 and TRBJ1-1, the full variable domain is NAGVMQNPRHLVRRRGQEARLRCSPMKGHSHVYWYRQLPEEGLKFMVYLQKENIIDESGMPKERFSAEFPKEGPSILRIQQVVRGDSAAYFCASSPESTGISEAFFGQGTRLTVV.

The chain employs TRBV4-1 and TRBJ1-2; a possible D gene is TRBD1 (5 bases). The CDR3 length is 14 residues. Germline CDR1 reads MGHRA; CDR2 reads YSYEKL. V shed 4 bases and J shed 6 bases, with 15 bases lying between them. CDR3 nucleotide sequence: TGCGCCAGCAGCCCAGCCCGGACAACGGATGGCTACACCTTC. Protein: CASSPARTTDGYTF.

This rearrangement joins TRBV5-1 to TRBJ2-3; 9 positions match TRBD2. Germline assignment: CDR1 SGHRS and CDR2 YFSETQ. The V segment lost 5 bases and the J segment 5 bases; nucleotides outside the gene matches: 6. The CDR3 has 14 residues. CDR3 sequence (DNA): TGCGCCAGCAGTCGCGGGAGGGCCGAAGATACGCAGTATTTT. This translates into CASSRGRAEDTQYF.

This chain links TRBV5-4 with TRBJ2-7; 11 bases match TRBD2. This CDR3 has 16 amino acids. Germline-derived CDR1 and CDR2 are SGHNT and YYREEE (reference sequence). Trimming removed 4 bases from V and 0 bases from J; junction bases left unmatched: 6. CDR3 nucleotides: TGTGCCAGCAGCCCCTCTAGCGGGAGGAGCTCCTACGAGCAGTACTTC. Protein: CASSPSSGRSSYEQYF.

The chain links TRBV6-5 to TRBJ1-1; D is unresolved. V was cut by 4 bases and J by 3 bases, with 12 bases left in between. Germline CDR1 and CDR2: MNHEY and SVGAGI. There are 14 residues in the CDR3. This CDR3 is CASSSMGRYTEAFF. DNA of the CDR3: TGTGCCAGCAGTTCAATGGGGAGATACACTGAAGCTTTCTTT.

Here the CDR3 DNA reads TGTGCCAGCAGCGCAGGCAGCGGTGTCAGCCGGGTCGGGCAGTACTTC. It specifies CASSAGSGVSRVGQYF. The chain carries TRBV11-2 and TRBJ2-7; perhaps TRBD2 as D (5 bases). The length of the CDR3 is 16 residues. V lost 5 bases and J lost 9, with 26 bases in between. Germline CDR1 reads SGHAT; CDR2 reads FQNNGV.

This clone was seen just once. The DNA of the CDR3 is TGTGCCAGCAGCTTAGCCGGAGCCTACGAGCAGTACTTC. Its protein is CASSLAGAYEQYF. V is TRBV7-2 and J is TRBJ2-7, with D hard to call. CDR3 length: 13 amino acids. Trimming shortened V by 0 bases and J by 2 bases, and 5 bases separated the two germline ends. CDR1 and CDR2 (germline): SGHTA, FQGNSA. Full variable domain (outside the CDR3, taken from reference TRBV7-2 and TRBJ2-7): GAGVSQSPSNKVTEKGKDVELRCDPISGHTALYWYRQSLGQGLEFLIYFQGNSAPDKSGLPSDRFSAERTGGSVSTLTIQRTQQEDSAVYLCASSLAGAYEQYFGPGTRLTVT.

The chain carries TRBV9 and TRBJ1-4; no firm D call. The CDR3 contains 15 residues. The germline gives CDR1 SGDLS, CDR2 YYNGEE. V was clipped by 0 bases and J by 2 bases, with 8 bases between them. CDR3 coding DNA: TGTGCCAGCAGCGTAGCTCCGGGGACTAATGAAAAACTGTTTTTT. This translates into CASSVAPGTNEKLFF.

For the CDR3, the DNA is TGTGCCTGGAGCGGCTCTAGGGGTTACGAGCAGTACTTC. Translating gives CAWSGSRGYEQYF. This rearrangement joins TRBV30 to TRBJ2-7; the D gene is possibly TRBD1 (5 bases). CDR1 GTSNPN and CDR2 SVGIG come from the germline V gene (reference sequence). V lost 3 bases, J lost 4 bases, and 13 bases lay in between. This CDR3 is 13 amino acids long.

The J gene is TRBJ2-3, the V gene TRBV10-3; 9 bases match TRBD1. The CDR3 extends over 14 amino acids. Per germline, CDR1 ENHRY and CDR2 SYGVKD. With 9 bases clipped from V and 2 bases from J, the junction kept 6 bases outside the gene matches. The CDR3 protein is CAITGTGNTDTQYF. The CDR3 DNA reads as TGTGCCATAACCGGGACAGGGAACACAGATACGCAGTATTTT.

This rearrangement joins TRBV7-2 to TRBJ2-7, with 7 positions matching TRBD2. The CDR3 extends over 14 amino acids. CDR1 is SGHTA, CDR2 FQGNSA, per germline. The V and J ends lost 5 bases and 8 bases, in that order; junction bases with no gene match: 12. CDR3 sequence (DNA): TGTGCCAGCAGCAACGATGGGAGGGGTGGTAAGCAGTACTTC. It is translated as CASSNDGRGGKQYF.

This chain uses TRBV19 with TRBJ1-1; D uncertain. Germline-derived CDR1 and CDR2 are LNHDA and SQIVND (reference sequence). V was clipped by 5 bases and J by 5 bases, with 12 bases between them. The CDR3 has 13 residues. CDR3 loop: CASSLLAGTEAFF. The CDR3 coding sequence is TGTGCCAGTAGTCTTCTGGCGGGGACTGAAGCTTTCTTT.

The V gene is TRBV6-5, the J gene TRBJ1-2; TRBD1 is a possible D gene (5 bases). V was clipped by 10 bases and J by 4 bases, with 16 bases between them. This CDR3 is 13 amino acids long. The germline V gene has CDR1 MNHEY and CDR2 SVGAGI. The CDR3 sequence: CATKPTASYGYTF. The CDR3 region has the DNA TGTGCCACCAAACCGACAGCCAGCTATGGCTACACCTTC.

The V and J genes are TRBV2 and TRBJ2-7, with 10 positions matching TRBD1. The junction had 18 bases not matched to a gene; V was cut back by 8 bases and J by 2 bases. This CDR3 is 18 amino acids long. Germline CDR1 SNHLY, CDR2 FYNNEI. The CDR3 DNA sequence: TGTGCCAGCGTTGGTACGGGAGCACTGACAGGGGGCGCCTACGAGCAGTACTTC. It translates to CASVGTGALTGGAYEQYF. Full variable domain (missing parts from reference TRBV2 and TRBJ2-7): EPEVTQTPSHQVTQMGQEVILRCVPISNHLYFYWYRQILGQKVEFLVSFYNNEISEKSEIFDDQFSVERPDGSNFTLKIRSTKLEDSAMYFCASVGTGALTGGAYEQYFGPGTRLTVT.

V is TRBV6-5 and J is TRBJ2-2; 7 bases are shared with TRBD2. This CDR3 spans 13 amino acids. Germline values: CDR1 MNHEY, CDR2 SVGAGI. The junction had 1 base not matched to a gene; V was cut back by 1 base and J by 8 bases. CDR3 sequence: CASSYLREGELFF. The DNA for the CDR3 is TGTGCCAGCAGTTACTTGCGGGAGGGGGAGCTGTTTTTT.

There are a few counts of this clone. The J gene is TRBJ1-5, the V gene TRBV6-1; D might be TRBD1 (6 bases). The CDR3 consists of 14 residues. From germline, CDR1 is MNHNS and CDR2 SASEGT. V was pared by 6 bases and J by 4 bases, with 13 bases between. The CDR3 loop reads CASREGGGNQPQHF. The CDR3 nucleotides read TGTGCCAGCAGGGAGGGAGGGGGTAATCAGCCCCAGCATTTT.

V gene TRBV6-5 combines with J gene TRBJ2-5, with D perhaps TRBD2 (7 bases). CDR3 length equals 13 residues. Deletions cut 5 bases from V and 5 bases from J, with 12 bases between. Germline V gene lookup returns CDR1 MNHEY and CDR2 SVGAGI. The CDR3 nucleotides read TGTGCCAGCAGTAAGGGGGGGTGGGAGACCCAGTACTTC. Protein: CASSKGGWETQYF.

The chain couples TRBV29-1 to TRBJ2-7, with 13 bases that match TRBD2. Per germline, CDR1 SQVTM and CDR2 ANQGSEA. V lost 6 bases and J lost 3; bases outside the gene matches: 2. This CDR3 is 13 amino acids long. The CDR3 protein is CSVGLAGDYEQYF. For the CDR3, the DNA is TGCAGCGTAGGACTAGCGGGAGACTACGAGCAGTACTTC.

CDR3 protein: CASSLYSGHTGELFF. CDR3 DNA: TGTGCCAGCAGCTTATACAGTGGGCACACCGGGGAGCTGTTTTTT. The chain has TRBV11-2 and TRBJ2-2; D is uncertain. V lost 2 bases, J lost 3 bases, and 10 bases lay in between. The length of the CDR3 is 15 residues. The germline CDR1 and CDR2 sequences are SGHAT and FQNNGV.

The V call is TRBV28, the J call TRBJ1-3; perhaps TRBD1 as D (6 bases). This CDR3 region has 15 residues. Germline V gene sequence: CDR1 MDHEN, CDR2 SYDVKM. Trimming stripped 6 bases from V and 4 bases from J, with 16 bases between. In DNA, the CDR3 is TGTGCCAGCAGCCAGTTCCAGGGGAGAGGAAACACCATATATTTT. This translates into CASSQFQGRGNTIYF.

Concerning this clone itself: One end of the junction varies from germline; a read error may be responsible. J is TRBJ2-1 and V is TRBV7-7; a weak D match, TRBD2 (5 bases). The CDR3 covers 13 residues. Germline-derived CDR1 and CDR2 are SSHAT and FNYEAQ (reference sequence). The CDR3 here is CASSLPGSNEQFF. The CDR3 DNA reads as TGTGCTAGCAGCTTACCTGGGAGCAATGAGCAGTTCTTC. Based on the CDR3 plus reference TRBV7-7 and TRBJ2-1, the full variable domain is GAGVSQSPRYKVTKRGQDVTLRCDPISSHATLYWYQQALGQGPEFLTYFNYEAQPDKSGLPSDRFSAERPEGSISTLTIQRTEQRDSAMYRCASSLPGSNEQFFGPGTRLTVL.

The CDR3, as DNA: TGTGCCAGCAGTTCTGACCTACGACAGGGTTATTCACCCCTCCACTTT. Translation: CASSSDLRQGYSPLHF. The genes are TRBV6-5 and TRBJ1-6, with 7 bases aligning to TRBD1. V dropped 4 bases and J dropped 8; count of bases not matched to a gene: 11. Germline CDR1 and CDR2: MNHEY and SVGAGI. The CDR3 spans 16 residues.

The rearrangement uses TRBV18 and TRBJ1-3; tentative D call: TRBD1 (5 bases). Germline CDR1 reads KGHSH; CDR2 reads LQKENI. This CDR3 region has 15 residues. The V and J ends lost 0 bases and 1 base respectively, with 7 bases between them. Written as DNA, the CDR3 is TGTGCCAGCTCACCACCAGCAGGGTCTGGAAACACCATATATTTT. This gives the protein CASSPPAGSGNTIYF.

The chain links TRBV7-3 to TRBJ2-3; 12 bases are shared with TRBD2. The germline CDR1 and CDR2 sequences are SGHTA and FQGTGA. V lost 2 bases to trimming and J lost 0 bases; unmatched junction nucleotides: 0. This CDR3 comprises 16 residues. This chain's CDR3 is CASSLGTSGSTDTQYF. The CDR3, as DNA: TGTGCCAGCAGCTTAGGGACTAGCGGGAGCACAGATACGCAGTATTTT.

This clone occurred once. J is TRBJ1-2 and V is TRBV4-3; 9 nucleotides align to TRBD1. V gave up 0 bases and J gave up 5 bases; unmatched junction bases: 7. This CDR3 is built from 16 residues. CDR1 is LGHNA, CDR2 YSLEER, per germline. The CDR3 protein is CASSQEVGGQGYGYTF. The CDR3 DNA reads TGCGCCAGCAGCCAAGAGGTCGGGGGACAGGGATATGGCTACACCTTC.

This clone was seen just once. The CDR3 is CASSPGTPPGHEQYF. CDR3 nucleotides: TGTGCCAGCAGCCCAGGGACTCCACCCGGCCACGAGCAGTACTTC. The V call is TRBV7-6, the J call TRBJ2-7, with D possibly being TRBD2 (6 bases). V gave up 5 bases and J gave up 5 bases, with 19 bases separating them. There are 15 residues in the CDR3. The germline CDR1 and CDR2 sequences are SGHVS and FNYEAQ.